Shown below are 24 T cell receptor beta chains from a single sample sequenced in a study of shared clonotypes between healthy human individuals. Sequenced by immunoSEQ multiplex PCR; TCRdb stores in-frame clones only, minus some. Of a few hundred thousand clones listed, 65% to 70% are singletons. The sample taken for sequencing was memory CD4+ T cells sorted from blood. The subset: CD45RA-negative fraction. These receptor sequences come from a man aged 25-45 years in good health.

The J gene is TRBJ2-3, the V gene TRBV28; D is undetermined. V lost 10 bases to trimming and J lost 1 base, with 12 bases between them. The CDR3 loop spans 13 amino acids. Germline CDR1 and CDR2: MDHEN and SYDVKM. The CDR3, as DNA: TGTGCCACCCTAAAGGCCGGCACAGATACGCAGTATTTT. Protein: CATLKAGTDTQYF.

This rearrangement joins TRBV7-9 to TRBJ1-1, with no clear D. V was clipped by 5 bases and J by 1 base, with 11 bases between them. Germline values: CDR1 SEHNR, CDR2 FQNEAQ (reference sequence). The length of the CDR3 is 14 residues. CDR3 nucleotides: TGTGCCAGCAGCATTTTAAACGGGAACACTGAAGCTTTCTTT. Encoded protein: CASSILNGNTEAFF.

The chain has TRBV2 and TRBJ2-1; TRBD2 aligns across 11 bases. Germline V lookup: CDR1 SNHLY, CDR2 FYNNEI. The CDR3 totals 15 residues. With 5 bases clipped from V and 8 bases from J, the junction kept 8 bases outside the gene matches. CDR3 coding DNA: TGTGCCAGCAGTAAAACTAGCGGGAGAAACCATGAGCAGTTCTTC. This translates into CASSKTSGRNHEQFF.

The genes are TRBV4-1 and TRBJ2-1; no reliable D call. The CDR3 extends over 15 amino acids. Trimming removed 0 bases from V and 8 bases from J, with 14 bases in between. Germline values: CDR1 MGHRA, CDR2 YSYEKL. As DNA, the CDR3 is TGCGCCAGCAGCCAAGATATCCAGGACCGCCATGAGCAGTTCTTC. This translates into CASSQDIQDRHEQFF.

This clone was picked up a small number of times. The rearrangement joins TRBV18 to TRBJ2-3; no reliable D call. The CDR3 runs to 13 residues. Germline V gene lookup returns CDR1 KGHSH and CDR2 LQKENI. With 5 bases removed from V and 0 bases from J, the gap between germline ends came to 6 bases. The CDR3 loop is CASSSSSTDTQYF. The CDR3 region has the DNA TGTGCCAGCTCATCCTCTAGCACAGATACGCAGTATTTT.

This clone was seen ten or more times. The V call is TRBV19, the J call TRBJ1-1, with D maybe TRBD1 (5 bases). Per the germline V gene, CDR1 is LNHDA and CDR2 is SQIVND (reference sequence). The CDR3 is 13 amino acids. Between the trimmed V and J ends, which lost 11 bases and 0 bases, there was a span of 13 bases. Here the CDR3 reads CASKDKMNTEAFF. CDR3 nucleotides: TGTGCCTCTAAGGACAAAATGAACACTGAAGCTTTCTTT.

This clone was recorded a few times. The DNA of the CDR3 is TGTGCCAGCAGTTCGACCATCGGGGATGGGAGGGGAAGGCTTAGCGGCTACACCTTC. Its protein product is CASSSTIGDGRGRLSGYTF. The V gene is TRBV7-9, the J gene TRBJ1-2; D might be TRBD1 (5 bases). Trimming took off 6 bases at V and 8 bases at J, with 34 bases between the two ends. Germline-derived CDR1 and CDR2 are SEHNR and FQNEAQ (reference sequence). The CDR3 runs to 19 residues.

The gene calls are TRBV7-2 and TRBJ2-7; 14 nucleotides align to TRBD2. The J segment lost 8 bases and the V segment lost 5 bases, leaving 8 bases of the junction unmatched. The CDR3 runs 15 residues. Per the germline V gene, CDR1 is SGHTA and CDR2 is FQGNSA. CDR3 in DNA: TGTGCCAGCAGCCTAACGGGACTAGCGGGAGTGAAGCAGTACTTC. It yields the protein CASSLTGLAGVKQYF.

The chain uses TRBV7-2 and TRBJ2-7, with 8 positions matching TRBD2. Germline-derived CDR1 and CDR2 are SGHTA and FQGNSA. With 4 bases clipped from V and 7 bases from J, the junction kept 9 bases outside the gene matches. The length of the CDR3 is 14 residues. The CDR3 DNA follows: TGTGCCAGCAGCTATCGGGAGGGCCCTAATGAGCAGTACTTC. This codes for CASSYREGPNEQYF.

Comment on this clone: Other DNA sequences in this specimen translate into the identical CDR3. The chain links TRBV5-1 to TRBJ2-7; unclear D gene. V lost 0 bases and J 4 bases, leaving 5 bases between the germline ends. This CDR3 is 12 amino acids long. Germline CDR1 and CDR2: SGHRS and YFSETQ. The CDR3 region has the DNA TGCGCCAGCAGCTTGGACGCATACGAGCAGTACTTC. Amino acids: CASSLDAYEQYF.

This clone appeared a few times. V is TRBV7-2 and J is TRBJ1-2, with 8 nucleotides matching TRBD1. The CDR3 is 15 amino acids. Trimming removed 4 bases from V and 5 bases from J; junction bases left unmatched: 9. Germline V gives CDR1 SGHTA, CDR2 FQGNSA. As DNA, the CDR3 is TGTGCCAGCAGCTCGGGGACAGGAGAGCGGTATGGCTACACCTTC. It translates to CASSSGTGERYGYTF.

The V call is TRBV11-1, the J call TRBJ2-3; TRBD2 matches at 9 bases. Germline CDR1 and CDR2: SGHAT and FQDESV (reference sequence). After removal of 4 bases from V and 0 bases from J, the junction contained 11 bases not matched to a gene. The CDR3 covers 18 residues. The CDR3 bases are TGTGCCAGCAGCTCCTACAGCAGACTAGCGGTTAGCACAGATACGCAGTATTTT. Its translation: CASSSYSRLAVSTDTQYF.

Details on this clone: The same CDR3 is also encoded by other DNA sequences in this sample. The rearrangement links TRBV6-5 to TRBJ1-5; 9 positions agree with TRBD1. Germline V gene lookup returns CDR1 MNHEY and CDR2 SVGAGI. V dropped 6 bases and J dropped 4; count of bases not matched to a gene: 7. CDR3 length: 15 residues. The CDR3 DNA sequence: TGTGCCAGCAGAAGGAAGGGGACAGGGAATCAGCCCCAGCATTTT. It codes for CASRRKGTGNQPQHF.

This clone was seen a handful of times. The V and J genes are TRBV27 and TRBJ2-3, with TRBD2 matching over 7 bases. The CDR3 extends over 15 amino acids. After removal of 5 bases from V and 6 bases from J, the junction contained 11 bases not matched to a gene. Germline V gene lookup returns CDR1 MNHEY and CDR2 SMNVEV (reference sequence). This CDR3 is CASSPLVMREDTQYF. CDR3 DNA: TGTGCCAGCAGTCCCCTCGTTATGCGGGAGGATACGCAGTATTTT.

This clone was seen only a few times. The V gene is TRBV7-2, the J gene TRBJ2-7, with 7 bases lining up with TRBD1. This CDR3 is built from 13 residues. V lost 8 bases to trimming and J lost 3 bases; unmatched junction nucleotides: 7. The germline V gene has CDR1 SGHTA and CDR2 FQGNSA. The CDR3 nucleotides are TGTGCCAGCTCCCGGGACAGCCACTACGAGCAGTACTTC. Translated, it gives CASSRDSHYEQYF.

This sequence joins TRBV4-3 and TRBJ1-3; tentatively, D is TRBD1 (6 bases). Trimming took 0 bases from V and 2 from J, leaving 8 bases between them. Germline assignment: CDR1 LGHNA and CDR2 YSLEER. The length of the CDR3 is 15 residues. The CDR3 here is CASSQDNRAGNTIYF. CDR3 in DNA: TGCGCCAGCAGCCAAGATAACAGGGCTGGAAACACCATATATTTT.

This sequence joins TRBV5-4 and TRBJ1-5, with D perhaps matching TRBD1 (6 bases). Between the trimmed V and J ends, which lost 0 bases and 7 bases, there was a span of 17 bases. The CDR3 has 16 residues. Germline CDR1 SGHNT, CDR2 YYREEE (reference sequence). The CDR3 reads CASSLGGLGGGQPQHF. The CDR3 coding sequence is TGTGCCAGCAGCTTGGGGGGTCTAGGGGGTGGCCAGCCCCAGCATTTT.

The rearrangement joins TRBV19 to TRBJ2-2; 9 bases match TRBD1. The CDR3 spans 14 residues. The V segment lost 9 bases and the J segment 5 bases; nucleotides outside the gene matches: 7. Per germline, CDR1 LNHDA and CDR2 SQIVND (reference sequence). Written as DNA, the CDR3 is TGTGCCAGCGCCGGGACAGGGATGACCGGGGAGCTGTTTTTT. Amino acid sequence: CASAGTGMTGELFF.

This clone was seen a handful of times. The chain carries TRBV7-2 and TRBJ2-5, with D hard to call. The CDR3 totals 12 residues. Trimming pared 2 bases from V and 5 bases from J, leaving 6 bases between. Germline V gene data show CDR1 as SGHTA and CDR2 as FQGNSA. As DNA, the CDR3 is TGTGCCAGCAGCTTATCGCGGGAGACCCAGTACTTC. Protein product: CASSLSRETQYF.

V is TRBV11-2 and J is TRBJ2-7, with D hard to call. This CDR3 spans 11 amino acids. Germline CDR1 SGHAT, CDR2 FQNNGV. Trimming pared 5 bases from V and 5 bases from J, leaving 7 bases between. The DNA for the CDR3 is TGTGCCAGCAGCCACCGGGACGAGCAGTACTTC. Its translation is CASSHRDEQYF.

The J gene is TRBJ2-5, the V gene TRBV29-1, with 9 bases fitting TRBD2. The ends lost 6 bases at V and 4 bases at J; junction bases unmatched: 3. Looked up from germline, CDR1 is SQVTM and CDR2 is ANQGSEA. The CDR3 runs to 12 residues. The CDR3, as DNA: TGCAGCGTCGAGACTAGCGGAGAGACCCAGTACTTC. Protein: CSVETSGETQYF.

V is TRBV5-6 and J is TRBJ1-1; maybe TRBD1 (5 bases). Trimming took off 2 bases at V and 0 bases at J, with 8 bases between the two ends. This CDR3 contains 14 residues. Germline V lookup: CDR1 SGHDT, CDR2 YYEEEE. The CDR3 DNA reads as TGTGCCAGCAGCTTCAGGGATATGAACACTGAAGCTTTCTTT. This gives the protein CASSFRDMNTEAFF. The whole variable domain, remainder taken from reference TRBV5-6 and TRBJ1-1, is DAGVTQSPTHLIKTRGQQVTLRCSPKSGHDTVSWYQQALGQGPQFIFQYYEEEERQRGNFPDRFSGHQFPNYSSELNVNALLLGDSALYLCASSFRDMNTEAFFGQGTRLTVV.

V usage is TRBV11-2 and J usage is TRBJ2-7; tentative D call: TRBD1 (5 bases). Trimming took off 5 bases at V and 7 bases at J, with 21 bases between the two ends. This CDR3 has 15 amino acids. Per germline, CDR1 SGHAT and CDR2 FQNNGV. CDR3 coding DNA: TGTGCCAGCAGCCAAGAGCCCTCCATGGGGCAGGAGCAGTACTTC. Amino acid sequence: CASSQEPSMGQEQYF.

With respect to this clone: The same CDR3 also results from other DNA sequences found in this sample. The chain combines TRBV9 with TRBJ2-3; D uncertain. The CDR3 contains 12 residues. Germline V gives CDR1 SGDLS, CDR2 YYNGEE. V gave up 4 bases and J gave up 2 bases, with 5 bases separating them. The CDR3 region is CASSPHTDTQYF. The CDR3 DNA reads TGTGCCAGCAGCCCACACACAGATACGCAGTATTTT.